This is a list of T cell receptor beta chains from one sample in a study of blood T cell repertoires in COVID-19. Measured with immunoSEQ multiplex PCR; TCRdb has only the in-frame clones, and not every one. The sample has 250,000 to 350,000 clones; about 80% are singletons. Sequencing was done on a sample of peripheral blood. The receptors derive from a person in their 70s with COVID-19, enrolled during active disease. Each CDR3 is given with its conserved first and last residue. D genes are given only for firm matches. Where a row states a size, it is once, few, many or the class of an expanded clone; other rows omit it.

>TRBD1|TRBJ2-1|TRBV6-2/TRBV6-3|NA
CASSSGQGRWNEQFF
TGTGCCAGCAGTTCGGGACAGGGGAGGTGGAATGAGCAGTTCTTC
>TRBD2|TRBJ2-2|TRBV19|NA
CASKAGANTGELFF
TGTGCCAGCAAAGCGGGGGCGAACACCGGGGAGCTGTTTTTT
>NA|TRBJ2-5|TRBV7-9|NA
CASSTWWGRRETQYF
TGTGCCAGCAGCACCTGGTGGGGGCGGCGCGAGACCCAGTACTTC
>TRBD1|TRBJ1-3|TRBV5-1|NA
CASSLAGTDRSGNTIYF
TGCGCCAGCAGCTTGGCCGGGACAGATCGCTCTGGAAACACCATATATTTT
>NA|TRBJ2-5|TRBV14|NA
CASSQWGSQETQYF
TGTGCCAGCAGCCAATGGGGCAGCCAAGAGACCCAGTACTTC
>NA|TRBJ2-3|TRBV6-5|NA
CASSPSITGNTQYF
TGTGCCAGCAGTCCATCAATTACAGGGAATACGCAGTATTTT
>TRBD2|TRBJ2-1|TRBV5-1|once
CASTTGLAGFHQFF
TGCGCCAGTACCACGGGACTAGCGGGGTTTCATCAGTTCTTC
>NA|TRBJ2-1|TRBV5-1|few
CASSLAVNNEQFF
TGCGCCAGCAGCTTGGCGGTCAACAATGAGCAGTTCTTC
>TRBD1|TRBJ1-1|TRBV19|once
CASRMTDTGANTEAFF
TGTGCCAGTAGGATGACCGATACAGGGGCGAACACTGAAGCTTTCTTT
>NA|TRBJ2-5|TRBV19|few
CASSIAGARETQYF
TGTGCCAGTAGTATAGCGGGTGCCAGAGAGACCCAGTACTTC
>NA|TRBJ2-1|TRBV14|NA
CASSHFPFF
TGTGCCAGCAGCCACTTCCCGTTCTTC